These 9 T cell receptor beta chains originate from one sample sequenced in a study of blood T cell repertoires in COVID-19. The method was immunoSEQ multiplex PCR; TCRdb's version includes in-frame clones alone and lacks a portion of them. The sample records 250,000 to 350,000 clones, 65% to 85% being singletons. Source material: peripheral blood. These receptors were collected from a person aged 65-85 years with COVID-19, enrolled during active disease.

The gene calls are TRBV4-3 and TRBJ2-7; 7 bases are a match to TRBD1. CDR1 LGHNA and CDR2 YSLEER come from the germline V gene. The CDR3 has 15 residues. J was trimmed by 3 bases and V by 5 bases; bases with no gene match: 10. CDR3: CASSGGLDRSYEQYF. The CDR3 DNA is TGCGCCAGCAGCGGCGGTTTGGACAGGAGCTACGAGCAGTACTTC.

This chain links TRBV4-2 with TRBJ1-5; a weak D match, TRBD1 (6 bases). CDR1 is LGHNA, CDR2 YNFKEQ, per germline. The V gene lost 2 bases and the J gene lost 5 bases, with 19 bases spanning the gap. This CDR3 region has 17 residues. DNA of the CDR3: TGTGCCAGCAGCCAATTCTCAGCAGGGGAGAGGGATCAGCCCCAGCATTTT. This translates into CASSQFSAGERDQPQHF.

This clone appeared a few times. The CDR3 sequence is CASSESGLFYNEQFF. CDR3 nucleotide sequence: TGTGCCAGCAGTGAAAGTGGACTATTTTACAATGAGCAGTTCTTC. V is TRBV2 and J is TRBJ2-1; possible D gene TRBD2, 6 bases. The CDR3 is 15 amino acids. Germline V gives CDR1 SNHLY, CDR2 FYNNEI. The germline V and J ends were trimmed by 2 bases and 4 bases, with 12 bases remaining between them.

This chain links TRBV12-1 with TRBJ2-3; the D call in the table, TRBD2, was not verified against the DNA. TRBV12-1 is labeled a pseudogene. The CDR3 has 22 residues. The CDR3 spells CASSQIPLILGTSGDRTDTQYF. The CDR3 nucleotides are TGTGCCAGCAGCCAAATTCCTCTAATTTTAGGGACTAGCGGAGACCGCACAGATACGCAGTATTTT.

This chain joins TRBV5-6 and TRBJ2-7; 8 bases agree with TRBD1. From germline, CDR1 is SGHDT and CDR2 YYEEEE. Trimming cost V 0 bases and J 6 bases; bases outside gene matches: 8. The CDR3 is made up of 15 amino acids. The CDR3 loop reads CASSLDQGAFGEQYF. CDR3 DNA sequence: TGTGCCAGCAGCTTGGATCAGGGGGCGTTCGGCGAGCAGTACTTC.

The chain has TRBV10-3 and TRBJ2-7; 7 positions match TRBD2. CDR3 length equals 13 residues. Looked up from germline, CDR1 is ENHRY and CDR2 is SYGVKD. The J segment lost 4 bases and the V segment lost 11 bases, leaving 11 bases of the junction unmatched. The CDR3 DNA follows: TGTGCCGCCGCCGGGGGAGCGGGATACGAGCAGTACTTC. Translating gives CAAAGGAGYEQYF.

The chain is built from TRBV27 and TRBJ1-1; unclear D gene. The V gene lost 5 bases and the J gene lost 5 bases, with 15 bases spanning the gap. The CDR3 sequence is 14 residues long. Per germline, CDR1 MNHEY and CDR2 SMNVEV (reference sequence). CDR3 amino acids: CASSAVQVQTEAFF. The CDR3 region has the DNA TGTGCCAGCAGTGCCGTGCAGGTCCAGACTGAAGCTTTCTTT.

This chain links TRBV30 with TRBJ2-1; 14 nucleotides agree with TRBD2. The CDR3 spans 15 residues. From germline, CDR1 is GTSNPN and CDR2 SVGIG (reference sequence). The DNA for the CDR3 is TGTGGGGTGAGTAAGGGACTAGCGGGAGACGATGAGCAGTTCTTC. Translation gives CGVSKGLAGDDEQFF.

The chain uses TRBV6-2 or TRBV6-3 and TRBJ2-1, with 11 bases fitting TRBD2. Trimming took 6 bases from V and 6 from J; bases not matched to a gene: 10. Germline V gene sequence: CDR1 MNHEY, CDR2 SVGEGT. The CDR3 loop spans 16 amino acids. The CDR3 loop reads CASSRLAGPSPNEQFF. Written as DNA, the CDR3 is TGTGCCAGCAGCCGACTAGCGGGGCCTTCCCCCAATGAGCAGTTCTTC.